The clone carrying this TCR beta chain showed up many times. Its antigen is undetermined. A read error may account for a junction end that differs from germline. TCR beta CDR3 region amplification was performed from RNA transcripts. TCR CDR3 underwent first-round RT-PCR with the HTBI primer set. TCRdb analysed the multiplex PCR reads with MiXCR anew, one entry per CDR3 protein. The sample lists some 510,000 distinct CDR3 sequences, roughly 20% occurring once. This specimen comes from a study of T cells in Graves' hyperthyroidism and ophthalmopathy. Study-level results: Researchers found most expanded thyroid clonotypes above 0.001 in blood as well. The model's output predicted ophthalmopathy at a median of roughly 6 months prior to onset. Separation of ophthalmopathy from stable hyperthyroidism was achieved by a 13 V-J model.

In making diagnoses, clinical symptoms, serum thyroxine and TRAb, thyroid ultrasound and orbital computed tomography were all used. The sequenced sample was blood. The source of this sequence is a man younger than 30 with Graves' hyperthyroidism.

CDR3 DNA: TGTGCCGGCAGTTACTCTGTCACGGGGGGCTACACCTTC. This translates into CAGSYSVTGGYTF. The genes are TRBV6-5 and TRBJ1-2; D is unclear. Germline CDR1 MNHEY, CDR2 SVGAGI. The CDR3 length is 13 residues.